This TCR beta chain is from a study of shared clonotypes between healthy human individuals. Study in general: Contributing individuals were a couple of females and three males aged 18 to 49.

The protocol was immunoSEQ multiplex PCR, while the TCRdb copy is restricted to in-frame clones and leaves out a portion. The sample consists of 950,000 to 1,100,000 clones, approximately 76% of them appearing once. The split of CD4+ cells yielded CD45RA+ naive and CD45RA-negative memory subsets. V was shortened by 10 bases and J by 5 bases, with 15 bases between the two germline ends. From germline, CDR1 is MNHNY and CDR2 SVGAGI (reference sequence). The CDR3 is 14 amino acids. The sequence came from a young man in good health. The specimen sequenced was memory CD4+ T cells sorted from blood. This sample's subset: CD45RA-negative fraction. The V and J genes are TRBV6-6 and TRBJ1-6; no firm D call. The CDR3 coding sequence is TGTGCCACCTCACTAGTTCAAAATAATTCACCCCTCCACTTT. It specifies CATSLVQNNSPLHF.